These 10 T cell receptor beta chains share one sample of origin, sequenced in a study of T-cell reconstitution after alpha-beta-depleted transplantation in children (dated by TCRdb to 2015 to 2016). Libraries were made using PCR. Sequencing instrument: Illumina HiSeq 2500. To normalize quantification of the TCRbeta repertoire, the TCR libraries were built with molecular barcoding that relied on unique molecular identifiers. TCRdb trimmed the raw reads at Q25, called clones with MiXCR and kept productive beta chains. Entries that share a CDR3 protein sequence are merged under the most common genes and DNA. This sample holds hundreds of thousands of distinct CDR3 sequences; 10% to 15% were observed only once. The top ten clones comprise about 0.79% of the sample. Interpreted using the paper, the treatment or condition label stands for: allogeneic hematopoietic cell transplantation with graft depleted of TCRalphabeta T cells and CD19 B cells.

The material was PBMCs, obtained before TCRalphabeta/CD19-depleted stem cell transplant. The origin of the receptors is a girl aged 2 to 9 with congenital amegakaryocytic thrombocytopenia, due to receive a stem cell transplant.

This clonotype was picked up many times. The gene calls are TRBV20-1 and TRBJ1-1; unclear D gene. The CDR3 length is 10 residues. Between the trimmed V and J ends, which lost 3 bases and 5 bases, there was a span of 4 bases. Per the germline V gene, CDR1 is DFQATT and CDR2 is SNEGSKA (reference sequence). CDR3 loop: CSARVTEAFF. The CDR3 DNA sequence: TGCAGTGCTAGGGTAACTGAAGCTTTCTTT.

This clonotype was seen ten or more times. V usage is TRBV29-1 and J usage is TRBJ2-1; 9 bases are a match to TRBD2. V was pared by 4 bases and J by 4 bases, with 2 bases of the junction left unmatched. The V gene's germline CDR1 is SQVTM and CDR2 ANQGSEA. CDR3 size: 13 residues. The CDR3: CSVGGGGYNEQFF. The CDR3 DNA sequence: TGCAGCGTTGGCGGGGGGGGTTACAATGAGCAGTTCTTC.

This rearrangement joins TRBV5-1 to TRBJ2-1, with D perhaps TRBD2 (5 bases). V was trimmed by 3 bases and J by 7 bases, leaving 11 bases between them. The CDR3 has 13 amino acids. Per germline, CDR1 SGHRS and CDR2 YFSETQ. In DNA form, the CDR3 reads TGCGCCAGCAGCTCTATTCGGGAAAATGAGCAGTTCTTC. Residues: CASSSIRENEQFF.

This clonotype has only a few counts. The chain is built from TRBV6-5 and TRBJ1-4, with D unresolved. V dropped 0 bases and J dropped 6 bases, with 8 bases sitting between them. CDR1 and CDR2 (germline): MNHEY, SVGAGI. The CDR3 is made up of 14 amino acids. The CDR3 region is CASSYSQLDEKLFF. DNA of the CDR3: TGTGCCAGCAGTTACTCCCAGTTAGATGAAAAACTGTTTTTT.

This clonotype was observed at least ten times. V gene TRBV5-6 combines with J gene TRBJ2-1; D might be TRBD2 (6 bases). V was trimmed by 0 bases and J by 7 bases, leaving 17 bases between them. The germline V gene encodes CDR1 SGHDT and CDR2 YYEEEE. The CDR3 length is 16 residues. The CDR3 coding sequence is TGTGCCAGCAGCTTGGCCCTAGGGTGGGGGGTAAATGAGCAGTTCTTC. It specifies CASSLALGWGVNEQFF.

This clonotype came up many times. The V gene is TRBV20-1, the J gene TRBJ2-4; D call uncertain. Between the trimmed V and J ends, which lost 3 bases and 0 bases, there was a span of 6 bases. The CDR3 has 13 residues. Germline assignment: CDR1 DFQATT and CDR2 SNEGSKA (reference sequence). CDR3 residues: CSASSGAKNIQYF. The CDR3 DNA reads as TGCAGTGCTAGTTCGGGAGCCAAAAACATTCAGTACTTC.

This clonotype was recorded at least ten times. V and J are TRBV29-1 and TRBJ2-3; either TRBD1 or TRBD2 may fit D (7 bases each). V was cut by 4 bases and J by 4 bases, with 15 bases left in between. Germline V gene lookup returns CDR1 SQVTM and CDR2 ANQGSEA. The CDR3 extends over 14 amino acids. The CDR3 loop reads CSVGYRGGADTQYF. For the CDR3, the DNA is TGCAGCGTTGGTTACAGGGGAGGGGCAGATACGCAGTATTTT.

The CDR3 DNA follows: TGTGCCAGCAGTACCGACTTTCCGTTATCCTACGAGCAGTACTTC. Protein sequence: CASSTDFPLSYEQYF. This chain joins TRBV6-2 or TRBV6-3 and TRBJ2-7; unclear D gene. The CDR3 is 15 amino acids. Per the germline V gene, CDR1 is MNHEY and CDR2 is SVGEGT. The V and J ends lost 5 bases and 1 base respectively, with 15 bases between them.

This clonotype was detected a few times. This chain's CDR3 is CASSKTSRGRLYYNEQFF. The CDR3 DNA reads TGTGCCAGCAGCAAGACTAGCCGCGGACGACTCTACTACAATGAGCAGTTCTTC. The chain uses TRBV7-8 and TRBJ2-1; 7 nucleotides align to TRBD2. Germline assignment: CDR1 SGHVS and CDR2 FQNEAQ. Trimming took 5 bases from V and 3 from J; bases not matched to a gene: 16. There are 18 residues in the CDR3.

This clonotype was detected many times. The V gene is TRBV5-1, the J gene TRBJ2-2; D ambiguous. The CDR3 is made up of 15 amino acids. The germline CDR1 and CDR2 sequences are SGHRS and YFSETQ. V dropped 3 bases and J dropped 4 bases, with 13 bases sitting between them. DNA of the CDR3: TGCGCCAGCAGCTCGTATGTGAGAAGCACCGGGGAGCTGTTTTTT. Translating gives CASSSYVRSTGELFF.